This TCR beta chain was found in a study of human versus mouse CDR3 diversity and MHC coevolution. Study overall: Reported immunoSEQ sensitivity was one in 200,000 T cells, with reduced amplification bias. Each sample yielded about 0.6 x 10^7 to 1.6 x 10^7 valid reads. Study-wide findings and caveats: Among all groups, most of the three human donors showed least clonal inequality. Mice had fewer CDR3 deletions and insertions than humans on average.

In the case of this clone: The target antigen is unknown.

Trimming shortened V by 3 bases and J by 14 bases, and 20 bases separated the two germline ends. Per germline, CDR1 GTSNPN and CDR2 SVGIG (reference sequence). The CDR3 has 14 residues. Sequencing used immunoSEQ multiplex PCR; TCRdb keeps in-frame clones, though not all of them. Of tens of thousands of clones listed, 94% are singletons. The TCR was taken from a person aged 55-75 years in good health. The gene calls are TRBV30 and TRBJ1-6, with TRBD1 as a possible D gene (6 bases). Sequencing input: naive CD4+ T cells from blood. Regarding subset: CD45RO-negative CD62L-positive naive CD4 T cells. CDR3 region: CAWSKGTLSGTLHF. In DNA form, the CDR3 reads TGTGCCTGGAGCAAAGGGACACTGAGCGGGACCCTCCACTTT.